The 22 T cell receptor beta chains in this list originate from one sample, sequenced in a study of blood T cell repertoires in COVID-19. The assay was immunoSEQ multiplex PCR, and TCRdb's table has in-frame clones only and misses some. This sample yields about 240,000 clones, of which around 85% are seen a single time; roughly 9.6% belongs to the top ten. Sequenced material: peripheral blood. All receptors come from an elderly woman with acute or convalescent COVID-19.

This clone has more than one count but fewer than ten. The gene calls are TRBV9 and TRBJ2-1; possible D gene TRBD1, 5 bases. Germline V CDR1 and CDR2: SGDLS, YYNGEE. Trimming removed 4 bases at V and 4 bases at J, with 9 bases between. The length of the CDR3 is 13 residues. The DNA for the CDR3 is TGTGCCAGCAGCAAGGGGCTGTACAATGAGCAGTTCTTC. Translating it yields CASSKGLYNEQFF.

The chain is built from TRBV5-4 and TRBJ1-2; TRBD1 agrees at 8 bases. The CDR3 contains 16 residues. The trim removed 4 bases at V and 4 bases at J, leaving 12 bases unmatched. The germline V gene has CDR1 SGHNT and CDR2 YYREEE (reference sequence). The CDR3 is CASSPPLGTGVYGYTF. The CDR3 nucleotides read TGTGCCAGCAGCCCACCTTTGGGGACAGGAGTCTATGGCTACACCTTC.

The CDR3 DNA follows: TGTGCCAGCAGTGGCAGGATGAACACTGAAGCTTTCTTT. Translated, it gives CASSGRMNTEAFF. The V gene is TRBV7-9, the J gene TRBJ1-1; D unclear. The germline gives CDR1 SEHNR, CDR2 FQNEAQ (reference sequence). Trimming stripped 6 bases from V and 0 bases from J, with 8 bases between. The CDR3 runs 13 residues. The full variable domain, rest sourced from reference TRBV7-9 and TRBJ1-1, is DTGVSQNPRHKITKRGQNVTFRCDPISEHNRLYWYRQTLGQGPEFLTYFQNEAQLEKSRLLSDRFSAERPKGSFSTLEIQRTEQGDSAMYLCASSGRMNTEAFFGQGTRLTVV.

This chain joins TRBV6-5 and TRBJ1-3; D might be TRBD1 (6 bases). The CDR3 is 14 residues long. V was clipped by 9 bases and J by 0 bases, with 12 bases between them. Germline values: CDR1 MNHEY, CDR2 SVGAGI. This chain's CDR3 is CASLKDSSGNTIYF. The CDR3 DNA reads as TGTGCCAGTTTGAAGGACAGCTCTGGAAACACCATATATTTT.

The chain combines TRBV29-1 with TRBJ1-1; unclear D gene. CDR3 length: 13 residues. The V end lost 1 base, the J end lost 0 bases, and 6 bases lay between the germline ends. Germline V gene sequence: CDR1 SQVTM, CDR2 ANQGSEA. CDR3 nucleotides: TGCAGCGTTGAAGGCGGGATGAACACTGAAGCTTTCTTT. This gives the protein CSVEGGMNTEAFF.

This chain connects TRBV7-9 to TRBJ1-3; D is unresolved. Germline lookup yields CDR1 SEHNR and CDR2 FQNEAQ (reference sequence). This CDR3 has 15 residues. Between the trimmed V and J ends, which lost 0 bases and 0 bases, there was a span of 6 bases. CDR3 residues: CASSLAQSSGNTIYF. As DNA, the CDR3 is TGTGCCAGCAGCTTAGCACAGAGCTCTGGAAACACCATATATTTT. Based on the CDR3 plus reference TRBV7-9 and TRBJ1-3, the full variable domain is DTGVSQNPRHKITKRGQNVTFRCDPISEHNRLYWYRQTLGQGPEFLTYFQNEAQLEKSRLLSDRFSAERPKGSFSTLEIQRTEQGDSAMYLCASSLAQSSGNTIYFGEGSWLTVV.

CDR3 amino acids: CASSPDKNTEAFF. The CDR3 bases are TGTGCCAGCAGCCCGGACAAGAACACTGAAGCTTTCTTT. The chain couples TRBV28 to TRBJ1-1; D is perhaps TRBD1 (5 bases). This CDR3 contains 13 residues. V lost 6 bases and J 1 base, leaving 9 bases between the germline ends. Germline CDR1 is MDHEN and CDR2 is SYDVKM.

The chain uses TRBV30 and TRBJ2-5, with TRBD1 matching 11 bases. Germline V lookup: CDR1 GTSNPN, CDR2 SVGIG (reference sequence). J gave up 5 bases and V 0 bases, and 8 bases lay outside the gene matches. The CDR3 is made up of 16 amino acids. In DNA, the CDR3 is TGTGCCTGGAGTGTGGTCTGGGACAGGGGGACGGAGACCCAGTACTTC. Amino acids: CAWSVVWDRGTETQYF.

The rearrangement uses TRBV5-5 and TRBJ1-2; D might be TRBD1 (6 bases). The V gene lost 3 bases and the J gene lost 8 bases, with 26 bases spanning the gap. Germline V gene data show CDR1 as SGHKS and CDR2 as YYEKEE (reference sequence). The length of the CDR3 is 17 residues. The CDR3 DNA is TGTGCCAGCAGCTCCTCCCTCCATACACAGGGAGGGGGAGGCTACACCTTC. Translating gives CASSSSLHTQGGGGYTF.

The CDR3 nucleotides read TGTGCCAGCGGAGGGGCCGCCGATTCACCCCTCCACTTT. It translates to CASGGAADSPLHF. The gene calls are TRBV12-3 or TRBV12-4 and TRBJ1-6, with TRBD1 as a possible D gene (5 bases). The V gene lost 8 bases and the J gene lost 8 bases, with 13 bases spanning the gap. The CDR3 is made up of 13 amino acids.

The rearrangement links TRBV6-2 or TRBV6-3 to TRBJ2-3, with 8 bases fitting TRBD2. Germline values: CDR1 MNHEY, CDR2 SVGEGT. CDR3 size: 15 residues. Trimming took 5 bases from V and 3 from J; bases not matched to a gene: 7. The CDR3 loop reads CASSRGGSRTDTQYF. CDR3 DNA sequence: TGTGCCAGCAGTCGGGGGGGGTCAAGGACAGATACGCAGTATTTT.

The V gene is TRBV4-1, the J gene TRBJ2-2; 7 positions agree with TRBD1. CDR1 is MGHRA and CDR2 is YSYEKL in the germline V gene. The CDR3 totals 16 residues. The V and J ends lost 1 base and 3 bases, in that order; junction bases with no gene match: 5. The CDR3 nucleotides are TGCGCCAGCAGCCAAGTAAAGGGGGCGGACACCGGGGAGCTGTTTTTT. Protein: CASSQVKGADTGELFF.

The genes are TRBV11-2 and TRBJ2-3; D is ambiguous. Germline-derived CDR1 and CDR2 are SGHAT and FQNNGV. This CDR3 has 15 amino acids. The V gene lost 5 bases and the J gene lost 1 base, with 13 bases spanning the gap. CDR3 bases: TGTGCCAGCAGCGCCGCTAGTACCCGCACAGATACGCAGTATTTT. Translating gives CASSAASTRTDTQYF.

There are a few counts of this clone. The J gene is TRBJ2-7, the V gene TRBV27; 7 bases are a match to TRBD1. Trimming cost V 5 bases and J 0 bases; bases outside gene matches: 7. CDR1 and CDR2 (germline): MNHEY, SMNVEV (reference sequence). CDR3 length: 15 amino acids. Here the CDR3 DNA reads TGTGCCAGCAGTGCCACCGGGACAGTCTCCTACGAGCAGTACTTC. As protein: CASSATGTVSYEQYF.

V and J are TRBV19 and TRBJ2-2, with D possibly TRBD2 on 5 matching bases. Trimming left V 6 bases short and J 5 bases short, with 10 bases between. The CDR3 runs 13 residues. Germline CDR1 reads LNHDA; CDR2 reads SQIVND (reference sequence). The chain's CDR3 is CASRTRGTGELFF. In DNA form, the CDR3 reads TGTGCCAGTAGGACCCGGGGAACCGGGGAGCTGTTTTTT.

Here the CDR3 reads CATSRGGSSSGNTIYF. CDR3 DNA sequence: TGTGCCACCAGCAGAGGAGGGTCTTCCTCTGGAAACACCATATATTTT. The rearrangement joins TRBV15 to TRBJ1-3; D gene uncertain. CDR3 length: 16 amino acids. The germline CDR1 and CDR2 sequences are LNHNV and YYDKDF (reference sequence). Trimming pared 1 base from V and 0 bases from J, leaving 10 bases between.

The chain combines TRBV5-8 with TRBJ1-6; TRBD1 might be the D (6 bases). V dropped 2 bases and J dropped 9 bases, with 18 bases sitting between them. The CDR3 sequence is 16 residues long. Germline values: CDR1 SGHTS, CDR2 YDEGEE. The CDR3 DNA follows: TGTGCCAGCAGCTTCGCCGGGACAATAGTCGTTTCACCCCTCCACTTT. It translates to CASSFAGTIVVSPLHF.

This clone occurred a few times. The chain recombines TRBV19 with TRBJ2-5; TRBD1 agrees at 12 bases. The V segment lost 10 bases and the J segment 4 bases; nucleotides outside the gene matches: 7. Per germline, CDR1 LNHDA and CDR2 SQIVND (reference sequence). The CDR3 is 14 residues long. Here the CDR3 DNA reads TGTGCCACAGCGGGACAGGGGGCTCGAGAGACCCAGTACTTC. As protein: CATAGQGARETQYF.

A few counts support this clone. The V call is TRBV5-1, the J call TRBJ2-2, with D possibly being TRBD1 (5 bases). V gave up 1 base and J gave up 4 bases, with 8 bases separating them. Germline loops: CDR1 SGHRS, CDR2 YFSETQ. This CDR3 has 14 residues. For the CDR3, the DNA is TGCGCCAGCAGCTTGTCAGGGTTCACCGGGGAGCTGTTTTTT. It specifies CASSLSGFTGELFF. Filled out from reference TRBV5-1 and TRBJ2-2, the complete variable domain reads KAGVTQTPRYLIKTRGQQVTLSCSPISGHRSVSWYQQTPGQGLQFLFEYFSETQRNKGNFPGRFSGRQFSNSRSEMNVSTLELGDSALYLCASSLSGFTGELFFGEGSRLTVL.

Notes on this clone: The same CDR3 can be traced to other DNA sequences in this sample. V is TRBV3-1 (or the pseudogene TRBV3-2) and J is TRBJ1-5; D gene ambiguous. Deletions cut 1 base from V and 7 bases from J, with 8 bases between. CDR3 size: 13 residues. The germline CDR1 and CDR2 sequences are LGHDT and YNNKEL (reference sequence). For the CDR3, the DNA is TGTGCCAGCAGCCAAGGGGGAGGGCAGCCCCAGCATTTT. Its translation is CASSQGGGQPQHF.

V and J are TRBV28 and TRBJ2-6; D unresolved. The CDR3 runs 14 residues. Germline V gene data show CDR1 as MDHEN and CDR2 as SYDVKM. V was trimmed by 6 bases and J by 0 bases, leaving 6 bases between them. In DNA form, the CDR3 reads TGTGCCAGCAGGAGTCCCTCTGGGGCCAACGTCCTGACTTTC. As protein: CASRSPSGANVLTF.

The chain has TRBV7-3 and TRBJ2-3, with TRBD2 as a possible D gene (5 bases). Trimming removed 2 bases from V and 4 bases from J, with 10 bases in between. The CDR3 is made up of 14 amino acids. Looked up from germline, CDR1 is SGHTA and CDR2 is FQGTGA. The CDR3 coding sequence is TGTGCCAGCAGCTTAGGAGCTAGCCCAGATACGCAGTATTTT. It encodes CASSLGASPDTQYF.